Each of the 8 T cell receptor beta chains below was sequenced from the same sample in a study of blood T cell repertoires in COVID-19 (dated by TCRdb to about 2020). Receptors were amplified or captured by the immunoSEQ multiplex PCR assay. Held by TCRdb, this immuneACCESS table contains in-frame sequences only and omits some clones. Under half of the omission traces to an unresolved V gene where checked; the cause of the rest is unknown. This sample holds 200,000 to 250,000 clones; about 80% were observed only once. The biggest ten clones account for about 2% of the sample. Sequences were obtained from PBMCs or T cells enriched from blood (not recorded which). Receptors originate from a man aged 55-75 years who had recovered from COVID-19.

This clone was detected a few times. CDR3 DNA: TGTGCCAGCAGCTCCCTTACAGGGACCTCCTCACCCCTCCACTTT. Translating gives CASSSLTGTSSPLHF. This sequence joins TRBV11-2 and TRBJ1-6; a possible D gene is TRBD1 (6 bases). The V end was cut by 4 bases, the J end by 10 bases, with 17 bases between. The CDR3 runs to 15 residues. Germline V gene sequence: CDR1 SGHAT, CDR2 FQNNGV. The full variable domain, completed using reference TRBV11-2 and TRBJ1-6, is EAGVAQSPRYKIIEKRQSVAFWCNPISGHATLYWYQQILGQGPKLLIQFQNNGVVDDSQLPKDRFSAERLKGVDSTLKIQPAKLEDSAVYLCASSSLTGTSSPLHFGNGTRLTVT.

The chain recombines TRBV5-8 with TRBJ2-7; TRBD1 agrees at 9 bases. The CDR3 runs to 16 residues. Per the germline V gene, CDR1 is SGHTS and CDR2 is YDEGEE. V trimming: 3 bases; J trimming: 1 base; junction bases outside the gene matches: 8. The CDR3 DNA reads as TGTGCCAGCAGCTGGACCTCCGGGACAGGGTCCTACGAGCAGTACTTC. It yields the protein CASSWTSGTGSYEQYF.

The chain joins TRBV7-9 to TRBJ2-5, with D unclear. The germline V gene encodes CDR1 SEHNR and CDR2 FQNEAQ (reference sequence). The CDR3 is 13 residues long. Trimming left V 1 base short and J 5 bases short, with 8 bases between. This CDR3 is CASSLVSRETQYF. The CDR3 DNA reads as TGTGCCAGCAGCTTAGTTTCGCGTGAGACCCAGTACTTC.

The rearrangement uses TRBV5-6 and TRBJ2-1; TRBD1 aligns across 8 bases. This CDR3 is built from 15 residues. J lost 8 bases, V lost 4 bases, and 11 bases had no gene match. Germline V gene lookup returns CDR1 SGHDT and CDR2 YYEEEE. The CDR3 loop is CASSLTGGISDEQFF. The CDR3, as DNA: TGTGCCAGCAGCCTAACAGGGGGGATAAGCGATGAGCAGTTCTTC.

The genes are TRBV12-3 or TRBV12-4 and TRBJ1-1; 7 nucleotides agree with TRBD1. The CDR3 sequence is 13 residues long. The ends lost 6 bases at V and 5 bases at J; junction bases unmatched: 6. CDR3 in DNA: TGTGCCAGCAGAGACAGGGTGCAGACTGAAGCTTTCTTT. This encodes CASRDRVQTEAFF.

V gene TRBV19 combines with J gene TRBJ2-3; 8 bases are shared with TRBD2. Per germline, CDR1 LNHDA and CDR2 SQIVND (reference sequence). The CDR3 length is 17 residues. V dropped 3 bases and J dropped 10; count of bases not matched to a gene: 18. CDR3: CASSIVTGSGGIRAQYF. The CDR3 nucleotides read TGTGCCAGTAGTATCGTTACGGGCAGCGGGGGCATCCGAGCGCAGTATTTT. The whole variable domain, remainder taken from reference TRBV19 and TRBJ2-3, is DGGITQSPKYLFRKEGQNVTLSCEQNLNHDAMYWYRQDPGQGLRLIYYSQIVNDFQKGDIAEGYSVSREKKESFPLTVTSAQKNPTAFYLCASSIVTGSGGIRAQYFGPGTRLTVL.

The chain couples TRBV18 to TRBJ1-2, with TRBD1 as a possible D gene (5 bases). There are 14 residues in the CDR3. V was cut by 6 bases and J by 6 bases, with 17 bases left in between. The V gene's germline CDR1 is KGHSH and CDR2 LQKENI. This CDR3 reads CASSGGVQDDGYTF. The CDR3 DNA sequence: TGTGCCAGCTCTGGGGGGGTTCAGGACGATGGCTACACCTTC.

The CDR3 region is CASKPNTLEKLFF. The CDR3 DNA follows: TGTGCCAGCAAACCTAATACCCTTGAAAAACTGTTTTTT. This chain uses TRBV2 with TRBJ1-4; unclear D gene. The CDR3 spans 13 residues. Looked up from germline, CDR1 is SNHLY and CDR2 is FYNNEI. The V and J ends lost 7 bases and 7 bases respectively, with 13 bases between them.